The table lists the clone carrying this TCR beta chain with a few counts. Germline V CDR1 and CDR2: SGHTA, FQGNSA. Losses at the gene ends were 7 bases for V and 5 bases for J; bases not matched to a gene: 3. The CDR3 loop spans 13 amino acids. This entry comes from a study of T-cell reconstitution after alpha-beta-depleted transplantation in children. Molecular barcoding with unique molecular identifiers was used for the TCRbeta library. MiXCR, applied by TCRdb to the PCR reads, yields one record per CDR3 protein. This table holds around 530,000 distinct CDR3 sequences, over 25% found once. The TCR sequence derives from a human donor who donated a stem cell graft to a child with aplastic anemia. Here the sequenced sample was PBMCs from the stem cell graft donor, taken from the stem cell graft. The J gene is TRBJ2-3, the V gene TRBV7-2; TRBD2 aligns across 10 bases. The CDR3 reads CASTLAGVDTQYF. The CDR3 coding sequence is TGTGCCAGCACTCTAGCGGGAGTAGATACGCAGTATTTT.